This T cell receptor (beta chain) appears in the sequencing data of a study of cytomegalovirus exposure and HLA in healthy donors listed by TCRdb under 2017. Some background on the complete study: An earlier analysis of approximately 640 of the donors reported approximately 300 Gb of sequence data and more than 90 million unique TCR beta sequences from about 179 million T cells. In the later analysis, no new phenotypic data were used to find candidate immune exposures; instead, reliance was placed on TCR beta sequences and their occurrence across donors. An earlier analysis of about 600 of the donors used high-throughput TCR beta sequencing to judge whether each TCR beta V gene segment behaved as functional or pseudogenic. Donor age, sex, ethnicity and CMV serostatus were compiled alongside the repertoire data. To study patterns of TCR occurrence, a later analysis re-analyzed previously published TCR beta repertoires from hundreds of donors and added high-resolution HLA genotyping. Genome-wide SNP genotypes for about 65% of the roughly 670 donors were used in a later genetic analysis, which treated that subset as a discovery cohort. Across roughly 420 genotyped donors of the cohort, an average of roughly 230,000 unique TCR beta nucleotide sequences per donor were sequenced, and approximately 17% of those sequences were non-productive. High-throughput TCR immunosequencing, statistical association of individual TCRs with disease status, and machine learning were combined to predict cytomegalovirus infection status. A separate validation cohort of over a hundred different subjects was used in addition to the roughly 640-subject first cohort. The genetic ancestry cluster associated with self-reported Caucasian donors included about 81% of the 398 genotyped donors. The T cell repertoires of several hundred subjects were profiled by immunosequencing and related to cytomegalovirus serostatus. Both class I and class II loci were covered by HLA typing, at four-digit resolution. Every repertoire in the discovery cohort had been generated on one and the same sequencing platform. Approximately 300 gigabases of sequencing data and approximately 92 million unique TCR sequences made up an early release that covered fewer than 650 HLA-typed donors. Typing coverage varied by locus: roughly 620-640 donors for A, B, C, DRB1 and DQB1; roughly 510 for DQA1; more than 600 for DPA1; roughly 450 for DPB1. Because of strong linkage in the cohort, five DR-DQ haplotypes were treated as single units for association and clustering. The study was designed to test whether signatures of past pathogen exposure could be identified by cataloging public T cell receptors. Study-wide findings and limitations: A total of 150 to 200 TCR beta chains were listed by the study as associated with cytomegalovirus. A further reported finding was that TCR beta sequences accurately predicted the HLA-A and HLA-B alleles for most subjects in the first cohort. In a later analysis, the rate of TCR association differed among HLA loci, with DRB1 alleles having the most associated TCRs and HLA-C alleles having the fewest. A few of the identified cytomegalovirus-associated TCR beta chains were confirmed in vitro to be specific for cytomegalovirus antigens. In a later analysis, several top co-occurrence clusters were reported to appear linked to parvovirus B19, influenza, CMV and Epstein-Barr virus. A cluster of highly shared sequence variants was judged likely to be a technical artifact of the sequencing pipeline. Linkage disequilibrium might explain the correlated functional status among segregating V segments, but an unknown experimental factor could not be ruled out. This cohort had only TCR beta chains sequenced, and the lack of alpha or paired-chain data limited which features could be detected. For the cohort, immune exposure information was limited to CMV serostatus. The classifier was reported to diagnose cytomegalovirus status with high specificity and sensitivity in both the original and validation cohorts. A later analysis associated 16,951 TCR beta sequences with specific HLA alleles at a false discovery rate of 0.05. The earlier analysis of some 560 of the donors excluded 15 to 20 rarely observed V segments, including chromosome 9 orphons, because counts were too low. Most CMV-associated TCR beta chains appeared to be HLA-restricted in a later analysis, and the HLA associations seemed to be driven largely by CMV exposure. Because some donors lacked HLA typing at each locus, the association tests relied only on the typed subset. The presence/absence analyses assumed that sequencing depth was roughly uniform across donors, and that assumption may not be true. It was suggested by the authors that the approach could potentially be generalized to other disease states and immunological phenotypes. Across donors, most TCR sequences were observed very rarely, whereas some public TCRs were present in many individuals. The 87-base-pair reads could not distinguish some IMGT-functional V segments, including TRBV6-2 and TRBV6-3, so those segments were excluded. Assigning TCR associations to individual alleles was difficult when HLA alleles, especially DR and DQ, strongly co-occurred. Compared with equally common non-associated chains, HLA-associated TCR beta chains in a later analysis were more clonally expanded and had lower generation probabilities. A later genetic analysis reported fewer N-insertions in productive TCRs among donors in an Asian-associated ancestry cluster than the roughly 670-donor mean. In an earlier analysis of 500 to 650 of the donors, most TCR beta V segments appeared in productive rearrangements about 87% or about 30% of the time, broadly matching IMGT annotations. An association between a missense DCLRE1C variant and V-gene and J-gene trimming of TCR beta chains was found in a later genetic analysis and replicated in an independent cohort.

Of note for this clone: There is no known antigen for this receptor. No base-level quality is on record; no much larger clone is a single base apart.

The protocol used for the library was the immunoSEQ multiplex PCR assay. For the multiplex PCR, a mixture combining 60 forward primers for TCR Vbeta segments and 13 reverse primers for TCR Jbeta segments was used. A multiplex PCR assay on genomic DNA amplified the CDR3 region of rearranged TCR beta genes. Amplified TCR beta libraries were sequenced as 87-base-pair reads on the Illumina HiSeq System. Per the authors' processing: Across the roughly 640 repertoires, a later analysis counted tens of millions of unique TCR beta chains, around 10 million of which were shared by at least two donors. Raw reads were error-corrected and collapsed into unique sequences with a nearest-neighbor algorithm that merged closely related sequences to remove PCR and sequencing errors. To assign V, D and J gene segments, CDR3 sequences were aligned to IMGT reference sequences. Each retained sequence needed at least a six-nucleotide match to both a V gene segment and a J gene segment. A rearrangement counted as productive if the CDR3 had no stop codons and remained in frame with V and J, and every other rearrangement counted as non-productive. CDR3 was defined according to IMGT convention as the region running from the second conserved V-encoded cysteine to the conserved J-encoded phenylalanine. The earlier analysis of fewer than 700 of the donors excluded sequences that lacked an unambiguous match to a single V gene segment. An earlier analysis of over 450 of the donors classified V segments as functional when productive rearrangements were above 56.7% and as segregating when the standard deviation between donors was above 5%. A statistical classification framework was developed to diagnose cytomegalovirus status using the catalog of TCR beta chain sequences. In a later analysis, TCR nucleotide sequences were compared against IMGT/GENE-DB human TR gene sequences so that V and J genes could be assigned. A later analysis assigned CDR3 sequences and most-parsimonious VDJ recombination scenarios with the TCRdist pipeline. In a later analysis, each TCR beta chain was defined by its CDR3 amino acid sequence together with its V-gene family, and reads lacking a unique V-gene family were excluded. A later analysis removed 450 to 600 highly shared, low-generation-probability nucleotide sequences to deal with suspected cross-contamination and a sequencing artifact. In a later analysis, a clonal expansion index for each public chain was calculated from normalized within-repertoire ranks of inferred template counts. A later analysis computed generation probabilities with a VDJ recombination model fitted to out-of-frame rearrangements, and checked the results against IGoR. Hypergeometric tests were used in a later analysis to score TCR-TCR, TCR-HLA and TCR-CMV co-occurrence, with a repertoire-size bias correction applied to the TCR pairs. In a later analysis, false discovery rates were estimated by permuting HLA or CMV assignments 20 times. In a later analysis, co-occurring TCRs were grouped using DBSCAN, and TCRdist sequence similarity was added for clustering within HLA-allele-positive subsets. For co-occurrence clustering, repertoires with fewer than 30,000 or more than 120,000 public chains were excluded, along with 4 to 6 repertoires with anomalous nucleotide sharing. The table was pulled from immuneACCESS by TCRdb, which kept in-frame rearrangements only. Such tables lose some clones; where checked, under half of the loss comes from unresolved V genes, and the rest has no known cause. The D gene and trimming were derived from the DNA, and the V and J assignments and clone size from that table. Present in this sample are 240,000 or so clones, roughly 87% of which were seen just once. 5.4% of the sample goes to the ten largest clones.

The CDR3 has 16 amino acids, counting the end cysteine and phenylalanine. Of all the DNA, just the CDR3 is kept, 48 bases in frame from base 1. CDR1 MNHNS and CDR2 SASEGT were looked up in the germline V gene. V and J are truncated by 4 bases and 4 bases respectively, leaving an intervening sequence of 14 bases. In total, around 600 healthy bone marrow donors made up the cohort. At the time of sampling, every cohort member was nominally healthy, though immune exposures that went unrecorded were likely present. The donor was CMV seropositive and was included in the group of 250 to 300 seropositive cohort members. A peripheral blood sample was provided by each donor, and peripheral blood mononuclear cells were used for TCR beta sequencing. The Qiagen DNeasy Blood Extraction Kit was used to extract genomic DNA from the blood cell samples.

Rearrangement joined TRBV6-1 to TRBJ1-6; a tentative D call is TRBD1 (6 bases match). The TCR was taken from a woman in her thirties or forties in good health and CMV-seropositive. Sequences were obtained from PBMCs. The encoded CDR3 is CASSASIRGYNSPLHF. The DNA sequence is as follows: TGTGCCAGCAGTGCGAGTATAAGGGGGTATAATTCACCCCTCCACTTT.